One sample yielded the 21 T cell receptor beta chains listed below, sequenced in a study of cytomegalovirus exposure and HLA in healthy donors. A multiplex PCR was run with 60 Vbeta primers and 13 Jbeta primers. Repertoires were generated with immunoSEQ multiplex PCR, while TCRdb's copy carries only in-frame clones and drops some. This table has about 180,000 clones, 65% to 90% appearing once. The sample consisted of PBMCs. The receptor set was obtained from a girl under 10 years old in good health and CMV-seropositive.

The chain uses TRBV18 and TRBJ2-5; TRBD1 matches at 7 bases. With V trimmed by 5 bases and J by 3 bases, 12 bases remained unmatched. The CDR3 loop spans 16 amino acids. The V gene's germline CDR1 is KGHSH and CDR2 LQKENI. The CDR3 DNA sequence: TGTGCCAGCTCAGAGACCCCGGGACAGAAAAAAGAGACCCAGTACTTC. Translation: CASSETPGQKKETQYF.

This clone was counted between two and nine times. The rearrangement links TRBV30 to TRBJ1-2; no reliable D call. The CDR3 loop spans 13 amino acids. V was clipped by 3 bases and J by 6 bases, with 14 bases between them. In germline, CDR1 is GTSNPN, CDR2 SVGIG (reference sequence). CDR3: CAWSYTLSHGYTF. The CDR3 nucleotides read TGTGCCTGGAGCTATACCCTGTCGCATGGCTACACCTTC.

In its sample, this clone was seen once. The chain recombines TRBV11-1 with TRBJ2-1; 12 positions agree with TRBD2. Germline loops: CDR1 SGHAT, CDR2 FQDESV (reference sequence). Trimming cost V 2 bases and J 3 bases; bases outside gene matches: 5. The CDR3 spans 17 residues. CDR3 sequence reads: CASSLTLAGGIYNEQFF. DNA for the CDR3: TGTGCCAGCAGCTTAACCCTAGCGGGAGGGATCTACAATGAGCAGTTCTTC.

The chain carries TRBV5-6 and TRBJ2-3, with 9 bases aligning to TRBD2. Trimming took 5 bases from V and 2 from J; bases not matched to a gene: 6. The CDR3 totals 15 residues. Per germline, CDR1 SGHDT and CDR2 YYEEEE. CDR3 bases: TGTGCCAGCAGAGCTAGCGGGGCCTCCACAGATACGCAGTATTTT. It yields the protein CASRASGASTDTQYF. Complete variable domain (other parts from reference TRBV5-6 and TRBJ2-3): DAGVTQSPTHLIKTRGQQVTLRCSPKSGHDTVSWYQQALGQGPQFIFQYYEEEERQRGNFPDRFSGHQFPNYSSELNVNALLLGDSALYLCASRASGASTDTQYFGPGTRLTVL.

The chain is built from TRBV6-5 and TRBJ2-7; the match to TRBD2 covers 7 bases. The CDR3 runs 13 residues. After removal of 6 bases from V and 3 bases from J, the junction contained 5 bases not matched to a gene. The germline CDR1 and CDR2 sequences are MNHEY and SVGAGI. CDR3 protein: CASRAGLNYEQYF. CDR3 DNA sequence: TGTGCCAGCAGAGCGGGGTTGAACTACGAGCAGTACTTC.

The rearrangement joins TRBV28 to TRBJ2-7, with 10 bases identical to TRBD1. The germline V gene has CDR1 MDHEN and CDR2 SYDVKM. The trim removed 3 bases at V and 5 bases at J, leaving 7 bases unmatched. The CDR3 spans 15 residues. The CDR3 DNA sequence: TGTGCCAGCAGTTTCGCCGGGACAGGGGTCAACGAGCAGTACTTC. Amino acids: CASSFAGTGVNEQYF.

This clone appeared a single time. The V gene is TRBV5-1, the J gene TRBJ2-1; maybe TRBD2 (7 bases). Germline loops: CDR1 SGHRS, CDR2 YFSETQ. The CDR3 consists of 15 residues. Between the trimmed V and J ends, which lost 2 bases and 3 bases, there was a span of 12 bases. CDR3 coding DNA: TGCGCCAGCAGCTTAGGGGGGGCAGGCTACAATGAGCAGTTCTTC. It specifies CASSLGGAGYNEQFF.

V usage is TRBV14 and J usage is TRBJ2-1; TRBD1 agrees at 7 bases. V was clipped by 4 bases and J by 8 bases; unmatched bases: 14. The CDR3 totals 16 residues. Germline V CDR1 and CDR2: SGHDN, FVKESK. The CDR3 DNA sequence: TGTGCCAGCAGCCCGCCCCCCACGACAGGGCCGGATGAGCAGTTCTTC. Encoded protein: CASSPPPTTGPDEQFF. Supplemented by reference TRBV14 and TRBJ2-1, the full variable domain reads EAGVTQFPSHSVIEKGQTVTLRCDPISGHDNLYWYRRVMGKEIKFLLHFVKESKQDESGMPNNRFLAERTGGTYSTLKVQPAELEDSGVYFCASSPPPTTGPDEQFFGPGTRLTVL.

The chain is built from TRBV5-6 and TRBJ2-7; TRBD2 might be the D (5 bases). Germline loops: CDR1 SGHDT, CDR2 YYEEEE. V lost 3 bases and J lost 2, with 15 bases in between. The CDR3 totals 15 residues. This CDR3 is CASSSAPDGTYEQYF. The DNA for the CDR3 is TGTGCCAGCAGCTCGGCCCCGGACGGGACCTACGAGCAGTACTTC.

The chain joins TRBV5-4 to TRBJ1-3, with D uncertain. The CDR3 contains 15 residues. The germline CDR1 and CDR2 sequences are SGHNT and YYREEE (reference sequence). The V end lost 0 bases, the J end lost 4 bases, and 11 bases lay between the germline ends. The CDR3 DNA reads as TGTGCCAGCAGCTTGGATAGTAGACTAGGAAACACCATATATTTT. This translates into CASSLDSRLGNTIYF.

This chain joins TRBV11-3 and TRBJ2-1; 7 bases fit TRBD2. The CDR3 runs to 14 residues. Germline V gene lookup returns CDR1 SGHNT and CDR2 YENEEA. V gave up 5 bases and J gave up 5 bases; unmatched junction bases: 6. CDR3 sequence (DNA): TGTGCCAGCAGCCAACGGACTAGGCACAATGAGCAGTTCTTC. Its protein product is CASSQRTRHNEQFF.

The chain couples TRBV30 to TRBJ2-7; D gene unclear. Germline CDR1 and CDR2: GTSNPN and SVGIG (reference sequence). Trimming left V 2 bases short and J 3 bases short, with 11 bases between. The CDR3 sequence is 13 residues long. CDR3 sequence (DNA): TGTGCCTGGAGTTTCGGGTCCTACTACGAGCAGTACTTC. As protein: CAWSFGSYYEQYF.

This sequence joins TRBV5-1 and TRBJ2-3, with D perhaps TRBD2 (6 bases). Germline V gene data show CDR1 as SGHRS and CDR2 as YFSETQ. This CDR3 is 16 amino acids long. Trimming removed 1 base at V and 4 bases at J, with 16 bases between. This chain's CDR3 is CASSLPRRGLPDTQYF. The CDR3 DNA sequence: TGCGCCAGCAGCTTGCCCCGGCGGGGCTTACCAGATACGCAGTATTTT.

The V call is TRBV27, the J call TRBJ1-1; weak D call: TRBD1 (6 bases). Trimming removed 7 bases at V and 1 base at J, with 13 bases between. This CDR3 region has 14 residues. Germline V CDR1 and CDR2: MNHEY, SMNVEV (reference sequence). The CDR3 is CASTPNRENTEAFF. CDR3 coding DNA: TGTGCCAGCACCCCTAACAGGGAGAACACTGAAGCTTTCTTT.

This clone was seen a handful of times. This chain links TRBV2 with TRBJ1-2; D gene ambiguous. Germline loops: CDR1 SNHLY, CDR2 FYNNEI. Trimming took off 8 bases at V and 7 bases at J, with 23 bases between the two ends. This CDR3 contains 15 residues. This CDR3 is CASGEDNIKFAGYTF. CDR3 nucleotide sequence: TGTGCCAGCGGAGAAGACAACATTAAATTCGCTGGCTACACCTTC. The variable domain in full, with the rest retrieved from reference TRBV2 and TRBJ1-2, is EPEVTQTPSHQVTQMGQEVILRCVPISNHLYFYWYRQILGQKVEFLVSFYNNEISEKSEIFDDQFSVERPDGSNFTLKIRSTKLEDSAMYFCASGEDNIKFAGYTFGSGTRLTVV.

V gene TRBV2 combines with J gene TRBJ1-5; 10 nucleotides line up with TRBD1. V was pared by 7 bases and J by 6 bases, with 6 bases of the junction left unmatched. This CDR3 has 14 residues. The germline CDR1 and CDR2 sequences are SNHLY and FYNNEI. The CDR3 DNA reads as TGTGCCAGCACCTTGACAGGGGGCGGTCAGCCCCAGCATTTT. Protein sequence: CASTLTGGGQPQHF.

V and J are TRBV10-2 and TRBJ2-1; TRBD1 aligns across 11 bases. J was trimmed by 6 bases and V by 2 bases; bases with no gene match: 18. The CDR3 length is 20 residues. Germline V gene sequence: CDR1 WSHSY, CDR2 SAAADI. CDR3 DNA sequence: TGCGCCAGCAGTGAGATTCTTTGGCCGAGGGACAGGGGGTTTTTCAATGAGCAGTTCTTC. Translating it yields CASSEILWPRDRGFFNEQFF.

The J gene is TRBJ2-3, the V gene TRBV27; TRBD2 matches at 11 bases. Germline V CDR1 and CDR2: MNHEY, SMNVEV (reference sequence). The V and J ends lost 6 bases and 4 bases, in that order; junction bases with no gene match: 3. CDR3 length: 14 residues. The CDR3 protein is CASRGLAAADTQYF. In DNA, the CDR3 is TGTGCCAGCAGGGGACTAGCGGCCGCAGATACGCAGTATTTT.

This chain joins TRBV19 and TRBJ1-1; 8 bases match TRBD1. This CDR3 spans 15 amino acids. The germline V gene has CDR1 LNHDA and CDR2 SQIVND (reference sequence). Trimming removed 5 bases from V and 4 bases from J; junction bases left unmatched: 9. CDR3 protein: CASSPDREGTTEAFF. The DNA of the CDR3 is TGTGCCAGTAGTCCGGACAGGGAGGGGACCACTGAAGCTTTCTTT.

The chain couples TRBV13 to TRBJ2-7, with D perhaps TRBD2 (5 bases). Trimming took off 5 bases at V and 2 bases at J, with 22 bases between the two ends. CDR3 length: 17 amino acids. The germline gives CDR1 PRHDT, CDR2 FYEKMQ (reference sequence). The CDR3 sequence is CASSQMGFGDVTYEQYF. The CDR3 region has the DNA TGTGCCAGCAGCCAGATGGGATTCGGGGATGTAACCTACGAGCAGTACTTC.

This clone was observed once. The CDR3 reads CASSLLHAEKLFF. The CDR3 nucleotides read TGTGCCAGCAGCCTACTGCACGCCGAAAAACTGTTTTTT. The gene calls are TRBV7-9 and TRBJ1-4; unclear D gene. Germline-derived CDR1 and CDR2 are SEHNR and FQNEAQ (reference sequence). This CDR3 has 13 amino acids. V shed 5 bases and J shed 8 bases, with 12 bases lying between them.